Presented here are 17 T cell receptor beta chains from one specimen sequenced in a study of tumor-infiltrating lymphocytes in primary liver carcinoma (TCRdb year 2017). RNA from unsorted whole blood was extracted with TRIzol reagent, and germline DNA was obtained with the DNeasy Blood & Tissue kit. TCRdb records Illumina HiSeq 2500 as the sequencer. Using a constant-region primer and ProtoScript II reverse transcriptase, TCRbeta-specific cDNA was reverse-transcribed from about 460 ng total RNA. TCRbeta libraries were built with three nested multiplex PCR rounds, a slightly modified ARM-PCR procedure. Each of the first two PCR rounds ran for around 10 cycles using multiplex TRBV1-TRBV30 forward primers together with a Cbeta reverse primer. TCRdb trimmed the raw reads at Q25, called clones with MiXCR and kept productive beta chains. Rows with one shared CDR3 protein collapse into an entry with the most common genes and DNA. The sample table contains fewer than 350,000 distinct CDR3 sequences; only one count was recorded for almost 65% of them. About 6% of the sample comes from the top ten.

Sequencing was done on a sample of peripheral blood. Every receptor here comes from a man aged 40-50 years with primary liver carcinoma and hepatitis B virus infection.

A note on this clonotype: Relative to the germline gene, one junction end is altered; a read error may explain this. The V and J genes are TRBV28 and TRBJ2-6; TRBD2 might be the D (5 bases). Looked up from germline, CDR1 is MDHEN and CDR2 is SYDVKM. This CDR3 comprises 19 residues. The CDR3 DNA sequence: TGTGCCAGCAGTTCTGCCGGCGAACCGAGGGCCTCTGGGGTCAACGTCCTGACTTTC. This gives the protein CASSSAGEPRASGVNVLTF.

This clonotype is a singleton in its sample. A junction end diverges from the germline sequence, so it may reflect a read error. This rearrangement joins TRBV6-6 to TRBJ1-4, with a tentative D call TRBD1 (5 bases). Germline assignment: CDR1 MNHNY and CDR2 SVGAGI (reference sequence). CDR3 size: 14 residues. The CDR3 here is CASSAGAFNEKLFF. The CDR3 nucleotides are TGTGCCAGCAGTGCCGGGGCATTTAATGAAAAACTGTTCTTT.

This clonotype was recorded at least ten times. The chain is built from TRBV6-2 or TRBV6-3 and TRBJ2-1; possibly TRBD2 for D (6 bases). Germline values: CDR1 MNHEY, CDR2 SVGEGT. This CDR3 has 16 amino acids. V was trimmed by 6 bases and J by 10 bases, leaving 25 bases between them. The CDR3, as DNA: TGTGCCAGCAGACGGTCGGCGAGACTAGGGCCTACAGAGCAGTTCTTC. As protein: CASRRSARLGPTEQFF.

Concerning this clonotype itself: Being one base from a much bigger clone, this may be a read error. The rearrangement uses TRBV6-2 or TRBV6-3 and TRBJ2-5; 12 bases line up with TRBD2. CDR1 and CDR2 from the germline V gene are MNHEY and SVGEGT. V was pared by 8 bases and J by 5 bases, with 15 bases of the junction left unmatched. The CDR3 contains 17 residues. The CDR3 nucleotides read TGTGCCAGCCGTCCCGGGACTAGCGGGTCCAGCGTGGAGACCCAGTACTTC. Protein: CASRPGTSGSSVETQYF.

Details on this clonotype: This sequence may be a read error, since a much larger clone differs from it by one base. CDR3 DNA: TGTGCCAGCAGCCACTCGACAGGGGGCTCCACCGGGGAGCTGTTTTTT. This translates into CASSHSTGGSTGELFF. V and J are TRBV6-5 and TRBJ2-2, with 10 bases fitting TRBD1. Germline V gene lookup returns CDR1 MNHEY and CDR2 SVGAGI. The trim removed 6 bases at V and 4 bases at J, leaving 8 bases unmatched. The CDR3 spans 16 residues.

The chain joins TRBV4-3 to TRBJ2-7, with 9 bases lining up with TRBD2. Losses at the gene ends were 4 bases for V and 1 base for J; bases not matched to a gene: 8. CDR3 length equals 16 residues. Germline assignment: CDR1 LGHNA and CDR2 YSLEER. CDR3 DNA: TGCGCCAGCAGCCCGGGACTAGCCGTCGCATCCTACGAGCAGTACTTC. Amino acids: CASSPGLAVASYEQYF.

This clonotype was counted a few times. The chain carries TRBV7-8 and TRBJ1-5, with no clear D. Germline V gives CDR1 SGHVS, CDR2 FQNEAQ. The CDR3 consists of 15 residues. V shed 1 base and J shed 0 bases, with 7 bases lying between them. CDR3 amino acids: CASSLGTYSNQPQHF. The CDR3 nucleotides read TGTGCCAGCAGCTTAGGCACGTATAGCAATCAGCCCCAGCATTTT.

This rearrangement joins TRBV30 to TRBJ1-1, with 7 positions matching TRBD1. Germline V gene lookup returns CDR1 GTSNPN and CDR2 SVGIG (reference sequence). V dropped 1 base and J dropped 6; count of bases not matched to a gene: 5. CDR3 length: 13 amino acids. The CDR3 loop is CAWSGRGRAEAFF. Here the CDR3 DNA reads TGTGCCTGGAGTGGCAGGGGGAGGGCTGAAGCTTTCTTT. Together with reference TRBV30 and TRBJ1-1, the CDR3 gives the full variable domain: SQTIHQWPATLVQPVGSPLSLECTVEGTSNPNLYWYRQAAGRGLQLLFYSVGIGQISSEVPQNLSASRPQDRQFILSSKKLLLSDSGFYLCAWSGRGRAEAFFGQGTRLTVV.

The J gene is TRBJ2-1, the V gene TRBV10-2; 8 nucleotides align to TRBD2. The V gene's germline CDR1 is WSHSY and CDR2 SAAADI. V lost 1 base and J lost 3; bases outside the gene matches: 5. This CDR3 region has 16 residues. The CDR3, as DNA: TGCGCCAGCAGTGAGTTGACGACTAGCGACTACAATGAGCAGTTCTTC. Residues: CASSELTTSDYNEQFF.

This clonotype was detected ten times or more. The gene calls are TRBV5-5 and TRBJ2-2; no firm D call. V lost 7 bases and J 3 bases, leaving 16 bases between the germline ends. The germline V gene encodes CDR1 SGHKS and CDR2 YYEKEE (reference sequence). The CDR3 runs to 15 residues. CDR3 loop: CASGLLLGYTGELFF. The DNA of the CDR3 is TGTGCCAGCGGTCTTCTGCTAGGGTACACCGGGGAGCTGTTTTTT.

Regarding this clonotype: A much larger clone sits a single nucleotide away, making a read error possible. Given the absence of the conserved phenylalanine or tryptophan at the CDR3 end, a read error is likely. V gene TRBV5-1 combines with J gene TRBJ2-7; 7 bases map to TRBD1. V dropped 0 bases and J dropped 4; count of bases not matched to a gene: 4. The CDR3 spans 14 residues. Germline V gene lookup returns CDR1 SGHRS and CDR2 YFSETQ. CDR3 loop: CASSLETGTYEQYL. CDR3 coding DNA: TGCGCCAGCAGCTTGGAGACAGGGACGTACGAGCAGTACCTC.

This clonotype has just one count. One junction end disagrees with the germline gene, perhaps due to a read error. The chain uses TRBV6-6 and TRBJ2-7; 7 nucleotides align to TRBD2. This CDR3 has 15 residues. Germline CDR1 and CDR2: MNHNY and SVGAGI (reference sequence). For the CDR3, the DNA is TGTGCTAGCAGATACGCGGTAGCGGGCTTATACGAGCAGTACTTC. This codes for CASRYAVAGLYEQYF.

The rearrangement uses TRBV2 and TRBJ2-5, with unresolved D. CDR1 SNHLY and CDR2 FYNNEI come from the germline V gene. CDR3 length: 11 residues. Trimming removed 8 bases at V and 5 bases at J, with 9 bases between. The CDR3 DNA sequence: TGTGCCAGCGGGCCGGAGGAGACCCAGTACTTC. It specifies CASGPEETQYF.

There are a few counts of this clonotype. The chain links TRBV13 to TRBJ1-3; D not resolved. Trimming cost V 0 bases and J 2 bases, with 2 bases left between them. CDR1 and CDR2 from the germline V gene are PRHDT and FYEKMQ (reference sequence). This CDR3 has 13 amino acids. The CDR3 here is CASSLGTGNTIYF. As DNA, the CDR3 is TGTGCCAGCAGCTTAGGTACTGGAAACACCATATATTTT.

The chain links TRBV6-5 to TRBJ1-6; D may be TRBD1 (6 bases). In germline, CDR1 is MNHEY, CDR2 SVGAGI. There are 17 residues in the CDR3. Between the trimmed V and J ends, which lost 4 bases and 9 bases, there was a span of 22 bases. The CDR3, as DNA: TGTGCCAGCAGTTCACCCCAGACAGGAGCTCTATCTTCACCCCTCCACTTT. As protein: CASSSPQTGALSSPLHF.

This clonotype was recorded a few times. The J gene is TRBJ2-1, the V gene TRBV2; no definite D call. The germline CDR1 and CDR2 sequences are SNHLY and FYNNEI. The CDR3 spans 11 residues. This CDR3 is CAQSRLREQFF. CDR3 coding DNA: TGTGCGCAGTCACGCCTGCGAGAGCAGTTCTTC.

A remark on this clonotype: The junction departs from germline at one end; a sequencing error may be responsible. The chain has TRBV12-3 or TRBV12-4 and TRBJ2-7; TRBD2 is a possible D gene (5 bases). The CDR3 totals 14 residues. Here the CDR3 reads CASSNRPPDYEQYF. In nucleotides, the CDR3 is TGTGCCAGCAGTAATCGTCCCCCCGACTACGAGCAGTATTTC.